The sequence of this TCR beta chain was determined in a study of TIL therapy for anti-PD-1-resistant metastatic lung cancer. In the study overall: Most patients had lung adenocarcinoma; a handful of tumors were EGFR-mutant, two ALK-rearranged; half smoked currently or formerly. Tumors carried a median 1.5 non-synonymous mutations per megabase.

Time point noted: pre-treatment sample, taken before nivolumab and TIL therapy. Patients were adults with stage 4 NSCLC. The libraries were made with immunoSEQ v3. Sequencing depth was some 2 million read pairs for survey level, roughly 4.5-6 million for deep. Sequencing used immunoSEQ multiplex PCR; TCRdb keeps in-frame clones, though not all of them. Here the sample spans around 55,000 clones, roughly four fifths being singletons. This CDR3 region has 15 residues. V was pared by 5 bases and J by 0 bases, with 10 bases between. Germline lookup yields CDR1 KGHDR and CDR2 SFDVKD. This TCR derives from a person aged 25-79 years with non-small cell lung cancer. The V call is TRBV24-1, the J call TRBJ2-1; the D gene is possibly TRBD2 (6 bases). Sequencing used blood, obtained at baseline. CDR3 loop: CATSVAGSSYNEQFF. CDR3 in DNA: TGTGCCACCAGTGTAGCCGGGAGCTCCTACAATGAGCAGTTCTTC.